Listed below are T cell receptor beta chains from one sample, sequenced in a study of T cell repertoires in cytomegalovirus infection. One entry per CDR3 protein, called by TCRdb with MiXCR from the reads. The sample consists of around 530,000 distinct CDR3 sequences, 26% of them appearing once. Material: PBMCs. The receptors were sampled from a human donor in good health (CMV status not recorded). Some clones in this sample may be carry-over from other donors' samples. CDR3s include the opening cysteine and the closing phenylalanine or tryptophan. Each record gives: clone size, J gene, D gene, V gene, CDR3 protein, CDR3 DNA. A D gene is named only where the DNA matches it firmly. Clone size appears in some rows only: once, few, many, or a class for an expanded clone.

abundance: .; j_gene: TRBJ2-7; d_gene: .; v_gene: TRBV7-4; CDR3aa: CASSLAGAGYEQYF; CDR3nt: TGTGCCAGCAGCTTAGCGGGGGCCGGGTACGAGCAGTACTTC
abundance: few; j_gene: TRBJ2-5; d_gene: TRBD2; v_gene: TRBV7-9; CDR3aa: CASSFSAGGPSETQYF; CDR3nt: TGTGCCAGCAGCTTCTCAGCGGGAGGGCCCTCGGAGACCCAGTACTTC
abundance: few; j_gene: TRBJ2-3; d_gene: TRBD2; v_gene: TRBV9; CDR3aa: CASSGISGRYADTQYF; CDR3nt: TGTGCCAGCAGCGGAATTAGCGGGAGGTACGCAGATACGCAGTATTTT
abundance: many; j_gene: TRBJ2-6; d_gene: .; v_gene: TRBV6-2/TRBV6-3; CDR3aa: CAASGGDSGANVLTF; CDR3nt: TGTGCCGCGTCAGGAGGGGACTCTGGGGCCAACGTCCTGACTTTC
abundance: .; j_gene: TRBJ2-7; d_gene: .; v_gene: TRBV5-1; CDR3aa: CASSSQQGDEQYF; CDR3nt: TGCGCCAGCAGCTCGCAACAGGGAGACGAGCAGTACTTC
abundance: .; j_gene: TRBJ2-7; d_gene: .; v_gene: TRBV6-2/TRBV6-3; CDR3aa: CASSNTYEQYF; CDR3nt: TGTGCCAGCAGTAACACCTACGAGCAGTACTTC
abundance: .; j_gene: TRBJ2-3; d_gene: TRBD2; v_gene: TRBV6-2/TRBV6-3; CDR3aa: CASSYRTRPSDSDTQYF; CDR3nt: TGTGCCAGCAGTTACCGGACTAGACCCTCGGATTCAGATACGCAGTATTTT
abundance: many; j_gene: TRBJ2-1; d_gene: TRBD2; v_gene: TRBV4-3; CDR3aa: CASSRSGSSSYNEQFF; CDR3nt: TGCGCCAGCAGCCGTAGCGGGTCGAGCTCCTACAATGAGCAGTTCTTC
abundance: .; j_gene: TRBJ1-3; d_gene: TRBD1; v_gene: TRBV4-1; CDR3aa: CASSLHPRDRGNTIYF; CDR3nt: TGCGCCAGCAGCCTCCATCCCCGGGACAGGGGAAACACCATATATTTT
abundance: .; j_gene: TRBJ2-2; d_gene: TRBD1; v_gene: TRBV19; CDR3aa: CASSPRRTGGTGELFF; CDR3nt: TGTGCCAGTAGTCCCAGAAGGACAGGAGGAACCGGGGAGCTGTTTTTT
abundance: .; j_gene: TRBJ2-5; d_gene: TRBD2; v_gene: TRBV5-4; CDR3aa: CASSLDVSGSIETQYF; CDR3nt: TGTGCCAGCAGCTTGGATGTTAGCGGGAGTATCGAGACCCAGTACTTC
abundance: few; j_gene: TRBJ2-3; d_gene: .; v_gene: TRBV24-1; CDR3aa: CATSDFPTSTDTQYF; CDR3nt: TGTGCCACCAGTGATTTCCCTACTAGCACAGATACGCAGTATTTT
abundance: .; j_gene: TRBJ2-7; d_gene: TRBD1; v_gene: TRBV28; CDR3aa: CASSSSRQGLSYEQYF; CDR3nt: TGTGCCAGCAGTTCCTCGAGACAGGGGCTCTCCTACGAGCAGTACTTC
abundance: many; j_gene: TRBJ2-5; d_gene: TRBD2; v_gene: TRBV24-1; CDR3aa: CATSDPGGDSQETQYF; CDR3nt: TGTGCCACCAGTGACCCCGGGGGGGACTCTCAAGAGACCCAGTACTTC
abundance: .; j_gene: TRBJ1-2; d_gene: .; v_gene: TRBV5-6; CDR3aa: CASSLQGIGGYTF; CDR3nt: TGTGCCAGCAGCTTACAGGGAATTGGTGGCTACACCTTC
abundance: few; j_gene: TRBJ2-2; d_gene: TRBD2; v_gene: TRBV7-8; CDR3aa: CASSLDFREDTGELFF; CDR3nt: TGTGCCAGCAGCTTAGATTTCCGGGAGGACACCGGGGAGCTGTTTTTT
abundance: .; j_gene: TRBJ2-7; d_gene: TRBD2; v_gene: TRBV5-6; CDR3aa: CASTLPGLASYEQYF; CDR3nt: TGTGCCAGCACTTTGCCGGGACTAGCTTCCTACGAGCAGTACTTC
abundance: few; j_gene: TRBJ2-3; d_gene: .; v_gene: TRBV6-5; CDR3aa: CASSYRARGYTDTQYF; CDR3nt: TGTGCCAGCAGTTACCGGGCCCGGGGTTACACAGATACGCAGTATTTT
abundance: few; j_gene: TRBJ2-3; d_gene: .; v_gene: TRBV6-5; CDR3aa: CASSQSTDTQYF; CDR3nt: TGTGCCAGCAGTCAGAGCACAGATACGCAGTATTTT
abundance: .; j_gene: TRBJ1-5; d_gene: TRBD1; v_gene: TRBV7-8; CDR3aa: CASSLFGQAANQPQHF; CDR3nt: TGTGCCAGCAGCTTATTCGGACAGGCAGCAAATCAGCCCCAGCATTTT
abundance: .; j_gene: TRBJ1-5; d_gene: .; v_gene: TRBV19; CDR3aa: CASSTSAGNHQPQHF; CDR3nt: TGTGCCAGTAGTACCTCAGCGGGAAACCATCAGCCCCAGCATTTT
abundance: few; j_gene: TRBJ2-2; d_gene: .; v_gene: TRBV2; CDR3aa: CASSETSQDTGELFF; CDR3nt: TGTGCCAGCAGTGAAACTAGCCAAGACACCGGGGAGCTGTTTTTT
abundance: many; j_gene: TRBJ2-7; d_gene: .; v_gene: TRBV7-6; CDR3aa: CASSYGGQRNSYEQYF; CDR3nt: TGTGCCAGCAGCTACGGGGGGCAGCGGAACTCCTACGAGCAGTACTTC
abundance: many; j_gene: TRBJ2-1; d_gene: .; v_gene: TRBV7-6; CDR3aa: CASSLDVYGDNEQFF; CDR3nt: TGTGCCAGCAGCTTAGATGTCTACGGGGACAATGAGCAGTTCTTC
abundance: .; j_gene: TRBJ1-2; d_gene: .; v_gene: TRBV4-1; CDR3aa: CASSHRGVSYGYTF; CDR3nt: TGCGCCAGCAGCCATCGTGGGGTTTCCTATGGCTACACCTTC
abundance: .; j_gene: TRBJ2-1; d_gene: TRBD2; v_gene: TRBV20-1; CDR3aa: CSARIHRAGGGYNEQFF; CDR3nt: TGCAGTGCTAGAATCCATCGAGCGGGAGGAGGCTACAATGAGCAGTTCTTC
abundance: .; j_gene: TRBJ1-6; d_gene: TRBD1; v_gene: TRBV5-4; CDR3aa: CASSLEVDRVNSPLHF; CDR3nt: TGTGCCAGCAGCTTGGAGGTGGACAGGGTGAATTCACCCCTCCACTTT
abundance: few; j_gene: TRBJ1-2; d_gene: .; v_gene: TRBV5-6; CDR3aa: CASSRKQANYGYTF; CDR3nt: TGTGCCAGCAGCCGTAAACAGGCCAACTATGGCTACACCTTC
abundance: .; j_gene: TRBJ1-2; d_gene: .; v_gene: TRBV9; CDR3aa: CASARDTNYGYTF; CDR3nt: TGTGCCAGCGCCCGGGACACAAACTATGGCTACACCTTC